A selection of T cell receptor beta chains follows, all from one sample in a study of blood T cell repertoires in COVID-19. Assay used: immunoSEQ multiplex PCR; TCRdb lists only in-frame clones, some missing. The table includes approximately 250,000 clones, around 84% detected once. The sequenced sample was peripheral blood. The receptors derive from a man in his sixties with acute or convalescent COVID-19. CDR3s include the opening cysteine and the closing phenylalanine or tryptophan.

v_call cdr3_aa
TRBV19 CASSRSRDRVDTIYF
TRBV20-1 CSASTAGLYNEQFF
TRBV6-5 CASSYSRIQGTEAFF
TRBV5-1 CASSLAPSGTGDTQYF
TRBV6-5 CASSWARGKGEAFF
TRBV21-1 CASSKSGTGTGNIPELYEQYF
TRBV14 CASSQDLADIYEQYF
TRBV11-2 CASSLDWAGSEQYF
TRBV7-9 CASSRTSRGRNYEQYF
TRBV2 CASSPTSGGQETQYF
TRBV19 CASSRVGGSSYEQYF
TRBV7-9 CASSLGLSYEQYF
TRBV6-5 CASSRGGFTDTQYF
TRBV28 CASSPPRDRGYNSPLHF
TRBV7-5 CARSFRVCGRYVGELFF
TRBV5-5 CASSLLSGEQFF
TRBV10-3 CAISDFSFGRYEQYF
TRBV25-1 CASSVHRDTEAFF
TRBV7-2 CASSSGLAGVYEQYF
TRBV7-7 CASSLVWSGATNQPQHF
TRBV7-2 CASSLLYTDTQYF
TRBV6-5 CASSSQQDQPQHF
TRBV6-5 CATQAGSNEQFF
TRBV5-4 CASSLALGGSHTEAFF
TRBV6-1 CASSEALQTGEQYF
TRBV6-5 CASSYSTGVGETQYF
TRBV7-2 CASSLGRGRNEQYF
TRBV28 CASSFGGSVPSRGQFF
TRBV7-9 CASSLKVTSGSDEQYF
TRBV2 CASSPRTGNTGELFF
TRBV19 CASSIGGRPQTSEAFF
TRBV12-2 CASRLLLRGRPYEQYF
TRBV6-5 CASSYSSGTGRYEQYF
TRBV9 CASSVGAGFYGYTF
TRBV5-1 CASSLGQGGNSPLHF
TRBV30 CAWSVLGLTSYNEQFF
TRBV27 CASSWWDGGGEFF
TRBV5-6 CASSRSPGADTQYF
TRBV12-3/TRBV12-4 CASSRRDSGGYTF